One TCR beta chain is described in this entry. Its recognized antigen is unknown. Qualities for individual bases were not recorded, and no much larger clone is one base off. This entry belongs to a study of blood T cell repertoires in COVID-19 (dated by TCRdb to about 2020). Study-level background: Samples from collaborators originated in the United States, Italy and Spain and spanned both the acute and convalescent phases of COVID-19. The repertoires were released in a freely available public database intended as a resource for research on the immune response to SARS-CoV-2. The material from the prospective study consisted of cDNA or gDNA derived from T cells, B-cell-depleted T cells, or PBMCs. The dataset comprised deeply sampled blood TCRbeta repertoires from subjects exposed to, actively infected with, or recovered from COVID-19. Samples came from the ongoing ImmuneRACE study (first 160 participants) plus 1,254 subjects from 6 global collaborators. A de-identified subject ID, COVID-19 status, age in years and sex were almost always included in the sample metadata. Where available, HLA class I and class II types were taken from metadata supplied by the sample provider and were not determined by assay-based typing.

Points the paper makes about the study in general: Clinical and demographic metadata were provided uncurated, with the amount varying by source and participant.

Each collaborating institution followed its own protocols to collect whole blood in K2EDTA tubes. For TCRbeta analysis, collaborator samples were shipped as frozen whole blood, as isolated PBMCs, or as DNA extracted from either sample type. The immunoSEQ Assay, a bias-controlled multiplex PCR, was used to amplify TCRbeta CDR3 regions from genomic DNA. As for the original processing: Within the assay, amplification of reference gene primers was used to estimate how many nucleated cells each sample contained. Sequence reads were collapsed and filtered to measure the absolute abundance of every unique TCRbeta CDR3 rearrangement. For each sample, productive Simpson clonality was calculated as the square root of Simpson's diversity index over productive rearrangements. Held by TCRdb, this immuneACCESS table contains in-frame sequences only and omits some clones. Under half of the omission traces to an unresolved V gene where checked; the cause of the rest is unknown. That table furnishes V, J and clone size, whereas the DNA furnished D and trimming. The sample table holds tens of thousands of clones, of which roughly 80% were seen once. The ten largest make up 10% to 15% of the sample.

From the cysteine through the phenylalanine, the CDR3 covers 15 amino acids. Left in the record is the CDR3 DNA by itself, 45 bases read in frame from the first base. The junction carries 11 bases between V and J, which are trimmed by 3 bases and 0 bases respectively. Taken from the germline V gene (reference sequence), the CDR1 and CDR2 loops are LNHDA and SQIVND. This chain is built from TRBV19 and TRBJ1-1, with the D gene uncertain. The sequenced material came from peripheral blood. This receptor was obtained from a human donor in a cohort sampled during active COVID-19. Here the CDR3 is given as CASSILPALNTEAFF. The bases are TGTGCCAGTAGTATTCTCCCAGCGCTGAACACTGAAGCTTTCTTT. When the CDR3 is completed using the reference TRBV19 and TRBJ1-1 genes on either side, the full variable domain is DGGITQSPKYLFRKEGQNVTLSCEQNLNHDAMYWYRQDPGQGLRLIYYSQIVNDFQKGDIAEGYSVSREKKESFPLTVTSAQKNPTAFYLCASSILPALNTEAFFGQGTRLTVV.